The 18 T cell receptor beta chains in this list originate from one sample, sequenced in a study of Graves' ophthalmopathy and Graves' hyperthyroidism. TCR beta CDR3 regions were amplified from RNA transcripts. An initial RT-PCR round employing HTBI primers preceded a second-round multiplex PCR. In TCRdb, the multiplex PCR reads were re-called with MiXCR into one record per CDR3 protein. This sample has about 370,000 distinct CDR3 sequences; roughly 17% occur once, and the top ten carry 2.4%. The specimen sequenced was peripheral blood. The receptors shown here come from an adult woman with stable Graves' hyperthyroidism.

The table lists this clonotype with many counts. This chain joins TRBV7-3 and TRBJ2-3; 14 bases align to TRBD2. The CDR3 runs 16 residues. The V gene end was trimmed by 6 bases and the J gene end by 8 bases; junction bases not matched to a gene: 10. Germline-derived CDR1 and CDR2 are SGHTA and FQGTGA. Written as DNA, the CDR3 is TGTGCCAGCAGATCGGGGACTAGCGGGAGTGGTGGTACGCAGTATTTT. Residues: CASRSGTSGSGGTQYF. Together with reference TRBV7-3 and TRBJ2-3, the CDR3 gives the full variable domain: GAGVSQTPSNKVTEKGKYVELRCDPISGHTALYWYRQSLGQGPEFLIYFQGTGAADDSGLPNDRFFAVRPEGSVSTLKIQRTERGDSAVYLCASRSGTSGSGGTQYFGPGTRLTVL.

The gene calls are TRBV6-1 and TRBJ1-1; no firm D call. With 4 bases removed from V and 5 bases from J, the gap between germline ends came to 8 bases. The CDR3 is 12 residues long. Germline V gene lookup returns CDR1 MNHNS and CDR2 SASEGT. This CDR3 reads CASSVIRTEAFF. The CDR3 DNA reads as TGTGCCAGCAGTGTAATAAGAACTGAAGCTTTCTTT.

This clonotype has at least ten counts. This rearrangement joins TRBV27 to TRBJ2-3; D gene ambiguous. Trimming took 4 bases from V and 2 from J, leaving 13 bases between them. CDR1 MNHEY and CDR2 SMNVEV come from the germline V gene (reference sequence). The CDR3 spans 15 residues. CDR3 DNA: TGTGCCAGCAGTTCCTGGGTCCGCAACACAGATACGCAGTATTTT. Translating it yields CASSSWVRNTDTQYF.

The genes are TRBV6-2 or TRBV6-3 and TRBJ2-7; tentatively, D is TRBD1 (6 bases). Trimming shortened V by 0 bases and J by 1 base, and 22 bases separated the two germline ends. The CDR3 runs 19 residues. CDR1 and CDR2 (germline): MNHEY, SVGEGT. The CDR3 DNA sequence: TGTGCCAGCAGTTACTCCATGCCGGTAGGGGGTACAAGTTCCTACGAGCAGTACTTC. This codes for CASSYSMPVGGTSSYEQYF.

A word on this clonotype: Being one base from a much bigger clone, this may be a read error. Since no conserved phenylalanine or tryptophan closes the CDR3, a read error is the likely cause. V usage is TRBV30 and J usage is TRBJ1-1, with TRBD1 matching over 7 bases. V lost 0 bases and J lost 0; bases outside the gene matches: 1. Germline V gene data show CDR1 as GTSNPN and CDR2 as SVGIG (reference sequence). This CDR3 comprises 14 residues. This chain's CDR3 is CAWSVRGLNTEAFL. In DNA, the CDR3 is TGTGCCTGGAGTGTCAGGGGGTTGAACACTGAAGCTTTCCTT.

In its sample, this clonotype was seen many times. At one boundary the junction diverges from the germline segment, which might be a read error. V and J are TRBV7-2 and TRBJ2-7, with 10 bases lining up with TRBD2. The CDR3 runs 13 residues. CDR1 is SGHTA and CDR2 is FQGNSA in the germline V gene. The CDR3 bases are TGTGCCAGCAGCCTAGCGGGAGAATACGAGCAGTACTTC. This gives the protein CASSLAGEYEQYF.

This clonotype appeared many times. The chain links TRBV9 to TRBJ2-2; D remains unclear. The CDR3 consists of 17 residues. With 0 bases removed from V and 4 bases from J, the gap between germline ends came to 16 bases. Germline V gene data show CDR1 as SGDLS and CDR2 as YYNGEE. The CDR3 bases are TGTGCCAGCAGCGTAGGGTGGGGTACGGTAGGCACCGGGGAGCTGTTTTTT. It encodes CASSVGWGTVGTGELFF.

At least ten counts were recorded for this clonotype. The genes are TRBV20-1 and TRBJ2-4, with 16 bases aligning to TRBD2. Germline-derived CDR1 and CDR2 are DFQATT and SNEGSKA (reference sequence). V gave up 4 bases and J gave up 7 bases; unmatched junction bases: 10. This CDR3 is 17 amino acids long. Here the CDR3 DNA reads TGCAGTGCTATCCACGGGACTAGCGGGAGGGCCTGGAACATTCAGTACTTC. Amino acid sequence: CSAIHGTSGRAWNIQYF.

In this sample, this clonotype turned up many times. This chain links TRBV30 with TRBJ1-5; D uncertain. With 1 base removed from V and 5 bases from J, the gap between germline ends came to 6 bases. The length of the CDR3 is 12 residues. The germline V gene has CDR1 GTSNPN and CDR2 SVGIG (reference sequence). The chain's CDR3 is CAWSALDQPQHF. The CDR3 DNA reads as TGTGCCTGGAGTGCTTTGGATCAGCCCCAGCATTTT.

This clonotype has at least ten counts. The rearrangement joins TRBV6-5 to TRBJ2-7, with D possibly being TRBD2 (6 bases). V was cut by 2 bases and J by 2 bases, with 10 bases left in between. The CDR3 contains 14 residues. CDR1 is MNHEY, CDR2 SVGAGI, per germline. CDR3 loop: CASSYGGVPYEQYF. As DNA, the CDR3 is TGTGCCAGCAGTTACGGCGGGGTCCCCTACGAGCAGTACTTC.

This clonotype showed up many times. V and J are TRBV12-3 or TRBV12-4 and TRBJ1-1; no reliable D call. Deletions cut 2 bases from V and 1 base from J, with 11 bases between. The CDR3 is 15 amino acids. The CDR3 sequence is CASSLKQKRNTEAFF. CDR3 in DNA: TGTGCCAGCAGTTTAAAACAGAAACGGAACACTGAAGCTTTCTTT.

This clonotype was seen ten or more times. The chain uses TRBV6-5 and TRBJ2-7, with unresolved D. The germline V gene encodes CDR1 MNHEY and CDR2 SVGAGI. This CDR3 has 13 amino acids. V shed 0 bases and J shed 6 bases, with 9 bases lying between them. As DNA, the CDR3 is TGTGCCAGCAGTTACTCGATGGATGGCGAGCAGTACTTC. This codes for CASSYSMDGEQYF.

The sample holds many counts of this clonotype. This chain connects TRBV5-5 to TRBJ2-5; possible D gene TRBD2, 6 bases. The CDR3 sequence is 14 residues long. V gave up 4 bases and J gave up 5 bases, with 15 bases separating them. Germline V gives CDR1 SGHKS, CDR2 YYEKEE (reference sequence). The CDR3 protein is CASSPGGSLETQYF. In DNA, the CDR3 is TGTGCCAGCAGCCCTGGGGGGTCGTTGGAGACCCAGTACTTC. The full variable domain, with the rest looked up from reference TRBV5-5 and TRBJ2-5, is DAGVTQSPTHLIKTRGQQVTLRCSPISGHKSVSWYQQVLGQGPQFIFQYYEKEERGRGNFPDRFSARQFPNYSSELNVNALLLGDSALYLCASSPGGSLETQYFGPGTRLLVL.

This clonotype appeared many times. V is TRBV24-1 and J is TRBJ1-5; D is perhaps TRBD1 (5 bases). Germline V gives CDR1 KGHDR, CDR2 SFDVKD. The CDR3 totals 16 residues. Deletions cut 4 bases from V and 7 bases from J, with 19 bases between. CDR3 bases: TGTGCCACCAGTGAATCAGGGTTTCAGGCGAACCAGCCCCAGCATTTT. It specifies CATSESGFQANQPQHF.

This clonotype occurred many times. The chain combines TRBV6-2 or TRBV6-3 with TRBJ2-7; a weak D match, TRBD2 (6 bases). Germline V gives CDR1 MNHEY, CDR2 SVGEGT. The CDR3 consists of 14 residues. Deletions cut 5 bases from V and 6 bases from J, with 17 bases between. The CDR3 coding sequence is TGTGCCAGCAGTCAGCAGACTAGTGCCTCCGAGCAGTACTTC. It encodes CASSQQTSASEQYF.

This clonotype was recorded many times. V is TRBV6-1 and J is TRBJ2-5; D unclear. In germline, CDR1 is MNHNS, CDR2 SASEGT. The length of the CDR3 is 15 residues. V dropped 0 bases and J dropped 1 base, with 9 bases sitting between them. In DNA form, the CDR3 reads TGTGCCAGCAGTGAAGCGCTGGAAGGCCAAGAGACCCAGTACTTC. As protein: CASSEALEGQETQYF.

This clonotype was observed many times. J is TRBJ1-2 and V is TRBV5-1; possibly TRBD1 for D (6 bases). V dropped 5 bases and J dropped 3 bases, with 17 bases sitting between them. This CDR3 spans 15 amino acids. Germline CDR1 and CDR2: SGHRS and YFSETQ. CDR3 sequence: CASRHLPGQDYGYTF. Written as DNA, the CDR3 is TGCGCCAGCAGGCACCTACCGGGACAAGACTATGGCTACACCTTC.

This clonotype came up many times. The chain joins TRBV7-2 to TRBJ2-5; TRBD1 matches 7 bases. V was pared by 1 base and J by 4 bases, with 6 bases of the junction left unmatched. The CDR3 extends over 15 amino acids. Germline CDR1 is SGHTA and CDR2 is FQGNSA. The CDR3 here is CASSLGDSRGETQYF. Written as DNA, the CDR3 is TGTGCCAGCAGCTTAGGGGACAGTCGGGGAGAGACCCAGTACTTC.